Listed below are T cell receptor beta chains from one sample, sequenced in a study of blood T cell repertoires in COVID-19. Profiling relied on immunoSEQ multiplex PCR, and the TCRdb table lists in-frame clones only, not all of them. This table holds about 120,000 clones, more than 75% found once. Sequencing was carried out using peripheral blood. The receptor source for this set is a man aged 60 to 75 with acute or convalescent COVID-19. Both conserved end residues are part of each CDR3. The order of the fields is clone size, D gene, V gene, J gene, CDR3 protein, CDR3 DNA. A D gene is named only where the DNA matches it firmly. Some rows have no size entry. The others give once, few or many, or a class for an expanded clone.

-	TRBD2	TRBV9	TRBJ2-3	CASSVGTSGRLDTQYF	TGTGCCAGCAGCGTAGGGACTAGCGGGAGATTGGATACGCAGTATTTT
-	TRBD1	TRBV5-1	TRBJ2-3	CASSATGGSRDTQYF	TGCGCCAGCAGCGCTACAGGGGGCTCTAGAGATACGCAGTATTTT
-	TRBD2	TRBV4-2	TRBJ2-7	CASSQEIAGAYEQYF	TGTGCCAGCAGCCAAGAGATAGCGGGAGCCTACGAGCAGTACTTC
-	-	TRBV18	TRBJ2-7	CASSPLGQGKSEQYF	TGTGCCAGCTCACCACTGGGCCAGGGGAAGTCCGAGCAGTACTTC
-	-	TRBV2	TRBJ1-2	CASRIQKGYTF	TGTGCCAGCAGAATACAGAAAGGCTACACCTTC
-	-	TRBV14	TRBJ2-2	CASSQRGGLATGELFF	TGTGCCAGCAGCCAAAGGGGTGGCTTGGCTACCGGGGAGCTGTTTTTT
-	TRBD1	TRBV19	TRBJ2-7	CASSSPGTGGSYEQYF	TGTGCCAGTAGTTCCCCCGGGACAGGAGGCTCCTACGAGCAGTACTTC
-	-	TRBV19	TRBJ2-7	CASSLHSPTEQEQYF	TGTGCCAGTAGTCTACATTCCCCGACGGAGCAAGAGCAGTACTTC
-	TRBD2	TRBV24-1	TRBJ2-1	CATSDTTSGRGLEQFF	TGTGCCACCAGTGACACTACTAGCGGGAGGGGACTGGAGCAGTTCTTC
few	-	TRBV9	TRBJ2-2	CASSDLANTGELFF	TGTGCCAGCAGCGACCTAGCGAACACCGGGGAGCTGTTTTTT
-	-	TRBV9	TRBJ2-1	CASSVGVDEQFF	TGTGCCAGCAGCGTAGGCGTCGATGAGCAGTTCTTC
-	-	TRBV11-2	TRBJ2-5	CASSLGGGETQYF	TGTGCCAGCAGCTTGGGGGGTGGGGAGACCCAGTACTTC
-	-	TRBV7-9	TRBJ2-5	CASSLAGLQETQYF	TGTGCCAGCAGCTTAGCGGGGCTCCAAGAGACCCAGTACTTC
-	TRBD2	TRBV3-1/TRBV3-2	TRBJ2-5	CASTLGGGETQYF	TGTGCCAGCACCCTCGGGGGAGGGGAGACCCAGTACTTC
-	-	TRBV9	TRBJ1-1	CASSPEPAFF	TGTGCCAGCAGCCCCGAGCCTGCTTTCTTT
-	TRBD2	TRBV23-1	TRBJ2-2	CASSPSYPGTSETTGELFF	TGCGCCAGCAGTCCTTCCTACCCCGGGACTAGCGAAACTACCGGGGAGCTGTTTTTT
few	-	TRBV4-2	TRBJ2-2	CASSQESRANTGELFF	TGTGCCAGCAGCCAAGAATCCAGGGCGAACACCGGGGAGCTGTTTTTT
-	TRBD1	TRBV6-5	TRBJ2-5	CASRRTGIQETQYF	TGTGCCAGCAGGAGGACAGGGATCCAAGAGACCCAGTACTTC
-	TRBD1	TRBV4-2	TRBJ1-1	CASTQGAPRNTEAFF	TGTGCCAGCACACAGGGGGCGCCCCGGAACACTGAAGCTTTCTTT
-	TRBD2	TRBV7-2	TRBJ2-7	CASSLGLAVSYEQYF	TGTGCCAGCAGCTTAGGACTAGCGGTCTCCTACGAGCAGTACTTC
-	-	TRBV6-2/TRBV6-3	TRBJ2-1	CASSRLPGIKQFF	TGTGCCAGCAGCCGGCTTCCAGGGATTAAGCAGTTCTTC
once	TRBD2	TRBV19	TRBJ2-1	CASSGRTYNEQFF	TGTGCCAGTAGCGGGAGGACCTACAATGAGCAGTTCTTC
-	-	TRBV7-9	TRBJ2-3	CASSSARGPDTQYF	TGTGCCAGCAGCTCAGCGCGGGGCCCAGATACGCAGTATTTT
many	TRBD2	TRBV9	TRBJ2-7	CASSPPAGERNEQYF	TGTGCCAGCAGCCCACCAGCGGGAGAGCGAAACGAGCAGTACTTC
-	TRBD1	TRBV5-1	TRBJ2-7	CASRAWGTGDYEQYF	TGCGCCAGCAGGGCCTGGGGGACAGGGGACTACGAGCAGTACTTC
-	TRBD2	TRBV9	TRBJ2-2	CASSGGLAGVNTGELFF	TGTGCCAGCAGCGGGGGACTAGCGGGAGTGAACACCGGGGAGCTGTTTTTT
few	-	TRBV2	TRBJ2-3	CAIPAERAEDTQYF	TGTGCCATCCCAGCCGAGAGGGCAGAAGATACGCAGTATTTT
-	-	TRBV28	TRBJ2-7	CASSKRTYEQYF	TGTGCCAGCAGTAAGAGAACCTACGAGCAGTACTTC
once	-	TRBV19	TRBJ2-2	CATSVKSGANTGELFF	TGTGCCACCTCGGTCAAGAGCGGAGCGAACACCGGGGAGCTGTTTTTT
-	TRBD1	TRBV4-2	TRBJ1-2	CASSPWDRGTGYTF	TGTGCCAGCAGCCCCTGGGACAGGGGAACAGGCTACACCTTC
-	-	TRBV7-3	TRBJ2-3	CASSTQGFGDTQYF	TGTGCCAGCAGCACACAGGGTTTTGGCGATACGCAGTATTTT
-	-	TRBV18	TRBJ2-7	CASSTGGEQYF	TGTGCCAGCTCGACAGGCGGGGAGCAGTACTTC